This T cell receptor (beta chain) emerged from a study of blood T cell repertoires in COVID-19. Some clones are missing from TCRdb's copy, which holds only in-frame ones; the method was immunoSEQ multiplex PCR. The sample contains approximately 500,000 clones, roughly 88% of which appear only once. The CDR3 consists of 16 residues. Germline values: CDR1 SGHNT, CDR2 YYREEE (reference sequence). Losses at the gene ends were 4 bases for V and 9 bases for J; bases not matched to a gene: 11. The receptor was derived from a woman in her 40s who had recovered from COVID-19. The material sequenced was PBMCs or T cells enriched from blood (not recorded which). The chain uses TRBV5-4 and TRBJ2-2; 11 nucleotides agree with TRBD1. The CDR3 bases are TGTGCCAGCAGCCTCCCCGGGACAGGGGGGTCCAGGGAGCTGTTTTTT. Translated, it gives CASSLPGTGGSRELFF.